Following are 13 T cell receptor beta chains from one sample sequenced in a study of radiation and T cells in renal cell carcinoma. Clones were sequenced by immunoSEQ multiplex PCR, and TCRdb holds only the in-frame ones, with some missing. Of about 140,000 clones in the sample, over 80% were seen once. As to time point: baseline pretreatment blood. Treatment defined: 15 Gy SBRT to primary tumor, nephrectomy 4 weeks later. The sequencing used blood, collected from a patient whose treatment included radiotherapy and nephrectomy. The receptors stem from a woman aged 45-65 years with renal cell carcinoma.

CDR3: CSARVLSAQHF. DNA for the CDR3: TGCAGTGCTAGAGTCCTCAGCGCCCAGCATTTT. This chain links TRBV20-1 with TRBJ1-5; D ambiguous. The CDR3 has 11 residues. Germline CDR1 DFQATT, CDR2 SNEGSKA (reference sequence). Trimming pared 1 base from V and 11 bases from J, leaving 9 bases between.

The rearrangement uses TRBV4-3 and TRBJ2-7, with D maybe TRBD2 (6 bases). CDR3 length: 17 residues. Trimming pared 3 bases from V and 5 bases from J, leaving 23 bases between. Germline values: CDR1 LGHNA, CDR2 YSLEER. Here the CDR3 reads CASSQEGRGRWAHEQYF. CDR3 nucleotides: TGCGCCAGCAGCCAGGAGGGCCGAGGCAGGTGGGCTCACGAGCAGTACTTC.

The chain couples TRBV30 to TRBJ2-2; the D gene is possibly TRBD2 (5 bases). The V and J ends lost 3 bases and 6 bases respectively, with 11 bases between them. The CDR3 has 13 amino acids. The germline V gene encodes CDR1 GTSNPN and CDR2 SVGIG (reference sequence). CDR3 residues: CAWRLRGSGELFF. CDR3 nucleotide sequence: TGTGCCTGGAGGTTGAGAGGGTCCGGGGAGCTGTTTTTT.

The V gene is TRBV11-3, the J gene TRBJ2-2, with 7 bases identical to TRBD1. With 5 bases clipped from V and 6 bases from J, the junction kept 3 bases outside the gene matches. Germline lookup yields CDR1 SGHNT and CDR2 YENEEA. There are 13 residues in the CDR3. Here the CDR3 DNA reads TGTGCCAGCAGCAGGGGGCGAGCCGGGGAGCTGTTTTTT. This codes for CASSRGRAGELFF.

This sequence joins TRBV4-3 and TRBJ2-2, with 7 bases identical to TRBD2. The J segment lost 6 bases and the V segment lost 0 bases, leaving 7 bases of the junction unmatched. CDR1 and CDR2 (germline): LGHNA, YSLEER. The CDR3 has 16 residues. CDR3 loop: CASSQETRTSSGELFF. CDR3 sequence (DNA): TGCGCCAGCAGCCAAGAAACTCGGACTAGTTCCGGGGAGCTGTTTTTT.

This chain links TRBV7-7 with TRBJ2-1; 7 nucleotides match TRBD1. This CDR3 is built from 13 residues. The V gene's germline CDR1 is SSHAT and CDR2 FNYEAQ (reference sequence). With 1 base clipped from V and 10 bases from J, the junction kept 4 bases outside the gene matches. CDR3 bases: TGTGCCAGCAGCTTAGGTCGGACAGGCGAGCAGTTCTTC. Protein: CASSLGRTGEQFF.

The CDR3 DNA follows: TGTGCCAGCTCACAATTTCTGACGAACTCCTACGAGCAGTACTTC. Protein product: CASSQFLTNSYEQYF. The genes are TRBV18 and TRBJ2-7; D ambiguous. The CDR3 runs to 15 residues. Looked up from germline, CDR1 is KGHSH and CDR2 is LQKENI. Trimming took off 4 bases at V and 0 bases at J, with 13 bases between the two ends.

The chain employs TRBV7-2 and TRBJ1-5; tentative D call: TRBD1 (5 bases). V lost 5 bases and J 7 bases, leaving 12 bases between the germline ends. Germline lookup yields CDR1 SGHTA and CDR2 FQGNSA. The CDR3 is made up of 13 amino acids. The CDR3 here is CASSRVGGQPQHF. The CDR3, as DNA: TGTGCCAGCAGCCGGGTCGGGGGGCAGCCCCAGCATTTT.

This clone appeared a single time. J is TRBJ2-5 and V is TRBV9; 8 bases map to TRBD2. The CDR3 length is 14 residues. Per the germline V gene, CDR1 is SGDLS and CDR2 is YYNGEE. V was clipped by 4 bases and J by 4 bases; unmatched bases: 6. The CDR3 loop is CASSRTGTRETQYF. The CDR3 bases are TGTGCCAGCAGCCGTACCGGGACTAGAGAGACCCAGTACTTC.

This rearrangement joins TRBV6-5 to TRBJ2-3, with D possibly matching TRBD2 (6 bases). Germline loops: CDR1 MNHEY, CDR2 SVGAGI. CDR3 size: 12 residues. V was trimmed by 8 bases and J by 2 bases, leaving 8 bases between them. The CDR3 spells CASAGPTDTQYF. The CDR3 bases are TGTGCCAGCGCGGGACCCACAGATACGCAGTATTTT.

V usage is TRBV4-3 and J usage is TRBJ1-2; no clear D gene. From germline, CDR1 is LGHNA and CDR2 YSLEER. The CDR3 length is 14 residues. The V gene lost 0 bases and the J gene lost 5 bases, with 10 bases spanning the gap. CDR3 in amino acids: CASSQDGNLYGYTF. DNA of the CDR3: TGCGCCAGCAGCCAAGATGGGAACTTATATGGCTACACCTTC.

The genes are TRBV11-2 and TRBJ2-7, with D tentatively TRBD1 (6 bases). The CDR3 has 13 amino acids. Trimming removed 8 bases at V and 4 bases at J, with 15 bases between. CDR1 SGHAT and CDR2 FQNNGV come from the germline V gene. This chain's CDR3 is CASSRGRNYEQYF. The CDR3 bases are TGTGCCAGCTCCAGGGGACGGAATTACGAGCAGTACTTC.

J is TRBJ2-3 and V is TRBV5-6; TRBD1 might be the D (5 bases). V shed 0 bases and J shed 6 bases, with 23 bases lying between them. Germline CDR1 and CDR2: SGHDT and YYEEEE. This CDR3 spans 18 amino acids. The CDR3, as DNA: TGTGCCAGCAGCTTGGCCGGTAGTAGGGGTGTTCCCAAGGATACGCAGTATTTT. It is translated as CASSLAGSRGVPKDTQYF.